One sample yielded the 19 T cell receptor beta chains listed below, sequenced in a study of OX40 agonist ivuxolimab in advanced cancers. Data came from immunoSEQ multiplex PCR; TCRdb stores just in-frame clones and leaves some out. The sample contains about 38,000 clones, approximately 80% of which appear only once. Here the sequenced sample was CD4+ or CD8+ T cells sorted from blood, taken in a trial of the OX40 agonist ivuxolimab. These receptor sequences come from an adult with an advanced solid tumor such as melanoma, head and neck, liver or kidney cancer.

The chain links TRBV5-1 to TRBJ2-5, with a weak D call TRBD1 (5 bases). The length of the CDR3 is 13 residues. In germline, CDR1 is SGHRS, CDR2 YFSETQ. The V end was cut by 5 bases, the J end by 5 bases, with 13 bases between. The CDR3, as DNA: TGCGCCAGCAGTATGGGGCCTGGGGAGACCCAGTACTTC. It encodes CASSMGPGETQYF.

The chain has TRBV2 and TRBJ2-1, with 14 bases fitting TRBD2. The CDR3 runs to 15 residues. With 7 bases clipped from V and 6 bases from J, the junction kept 5 bases outside the gene matches. Germline V CDR1 and CDR2: SNHLY, FYNNEI. The CDR3 region has the DNA TGTGCCAGCATCCAGACTAGCGGGGGGGGCAATGAGCAGTTCTTC. Its translation is CASIQTSGGGNEQFF.

By its share, this clone is medium-sized. This sequence joins TRBV10-2 and TRBJ2-7; TRBD1 matches at 9 bases. The CDR3 totals 14 residues. Looked up from germline, CDR1 is WSHSY and CDR2 is SAAADI. V gave up 6 bases and J gave up 6 bases; unmatched junction bases: 9. The CDR3 loop reads CASRDSGQGTEQYF. The CDR3 region has the DNA TGCGCCAGCAGAGATTCAGGACAGGGGACCGAGCAGTACTTC.

The chain joins TRBV5-8 to TRBJ2-2, with unresolved D. The CDR3 runs 15 residues. Germline CDR1 SGHTS, CDR2 YDEGEE. Trimming took off 4 bases at V and 1 base at J, with 11 bases between the two ends. The CDR3 spells CASSPGRRNTGELFF. The DNA for the CDR3 is TGTGCCAGCAGCCCTGGCCGAAGGAACACCGGGGAGCTGTTTTTT.

The V gene is TRBV2, the J gene TRBJ1-1; no reliable D call. With 6 bases removed from V and 8 bases from J, the gap between germline ends came to 16 bases. Germline CDR1 is SNHLY and CDR2 is FYNNEI. The CDR3 spans 13 residues. The CDR3 DNA sequence: TGTGCCAGCAGAGAACCGGACCGAGAAGAAGCTTTCTTT. Translating gives CASREPDREEAFF.

The chain recombines TRBV28 with TRBJ2-7, with D possibly TRBD1 on 6 matching bases. Germline V gives CDR1 MDHEN, CDR2 SYDVKM. The CDR3 consists of 15 residues. Between the trimmed V and J ends, which lost 6 bases and 2 bases, there was a span of 17 bases. The CDR3 protein is CASRRTTGDTYEQYF. The CDR3 DNA sequence: TGTGCCAGCAGACGCACGACCGGGGACACCTACGAGCAGTACTTC. Complete variable domain (other parts from reference TRBV28 and TRBJ2-7): DVKVTQSSRYLVKRTGEKVFLECVQDMDHENMFWYRQDPGLGLRLIYFSYDVKMKEKGDIPEGYSVSREKKERFSLILESASTNQTSMYLCASRRTTGDTYEQYFGPGTRLTVT.

This clone was counted a few times. The rearrangement joins TRBV6-5 to TRBJ2-5; 8 bases are shared with TRBD1. Germline trimming cut 2 bases from V and 5 bases from J; bases unmatched to any gene: 7. The CDR3 covers 15 residues. Germline lookup yields CDR1 MNHEY and CDR2 SVGAGI. The CDR3 loop is CASSYTGGLVETQYF. The DNA of the CDR3 is TGTGCCAGCAGTTACACAGGGGGTTTGGTGGAGACCCAGTACTTC.

The rearrangement joins TRBV6-5 to TRBJ2-2; D might be TRBD1 (6 bases). Looked up from germline, CDR1 is MNHEY and CDR2 is SVGAGI. The CDR3 totals 15 residues. Trimming took off 5 bases at V and 0 bases at J, with 10 bases between the two ends. CDR3 protein: CASSRTAANTGELFF. The CDR3 DNA follows: TGTGCCAGCAGTCGGACAGCGGCGAACACCGGGGAGCTGTTTTTT.

The chain carries TRBV14 and TRBJ1-2; D is unclear. The V gene's germline CDR1 is SGHDN and CDR2 FVKESK. The CDR3 runs 13 residues. Between the trimmed V and J ends, which lost 1 base and 6 bases, there was a span of 9 bases. The CDR3 loop reads CASSQGRRDGYTF. CDR3 DNA sequence: TGTGCCAGCAGCCAAGGTAGACGGGATGGCTACACCTTC. Full variable domain (remainder filled in from reference TRBV14 and TRBJ1-2): EAGVTQFPSHSVIEKGQTVTLRCDPISGHDNLYWYRRVMGKEIKFLLHFVKESKQDESGMPNNRFLAERTGGTYSTLKVQPAELEDSGVYFCASSQGRRDGYTFGSGTRLTVV.

This clone has more than one count but fewer than ten. The V gene is TRBV5-1, the J gene TRBJ2-3; TRBD2 aligns across 10 bases. The CDR3 loop spans 16 amino acids. The germline V gene encodes CDR1 SGHRS and CDR2 YFSETQ. V shed 5 bases, J shed 1 base, and the junction held 7 bases outside the gene matches. CDR3 bases: TGCGCCAGCAGTAGAGCAACTAGCGGGGGCACAGATACGCAGTATTTT. Its protein is CASSRATSGGTDTQYF.

This chain joins TRBV2 and TRBJ2-7; either TRBD1 or TRBD2 may fit D (5 bases each). Germline-derived CDR1 and CDR2 are SNHLY and FYNNEI. V gave up 7 bases and J gave up 0 bases, with 16 bases separating them. The CDR3 loop spans 15 amino acids. The CDR3 bases are TGTGCCAGCAAGGTGGGGAGACAGACCTCCTACGAGCAGTACTTC. It is translated as CASKVGRQTSYEQYF.

Notes on this clone: Other nucleotide sequences from this sample produce the same CDR3. This rearrangement joins TRBV11-2 to TRBJ2-7; perhaps TRBD1 as D (6 bases). The ends were cut back, 3 bases at V and 0 bases at J, with 9 bases in the middle. Per germline, CDR1 SGHAT and CDR2 FQNNGV. The CDR3 is 14 amino acids. The CDR3 DNA is TGTGCCAGCAGCTTCGTGGACAGCTCCTACGAGCAGTACTTC. Its protein is CASSFVDSSYEQYF.

This clone was found once. The chain has TRBV6-5 and TRBJ2-7, with D unclear. This CDR3 contains 13 residues. The V gene's germline CDR1 is MNHEY and CDR2 SVGAGI. V dropped 4 bases and J dropped 6 bases, with 13 bases sitting between them. CDR3 protein: CASSSAVLGEQYF. For the CDR3, the DNA is TGTGCCAGCAGTTCTGCGGTCCTTGGCGAGCAGTACTTC.

This clone was observed a handful of times. This chain connects TRBV7-6 to TRBJ2-2; D is perhaps TRBD1 or TRBD2 (5 bases each). Trimming took 6 bases from V and 1 from J, leaving 15 bases between them. The germline V gene has CDR1 SGHVS and CDR2 FNYEAQ. CDR3 length: 16 residues. In DNA form, the CDR3 reads TGTGCCAGCAGTTTACGGGCAGGGAGGAACACCGGGGAGCTGTTTTTT. This codes for CASSLRAGRNTGELFF.

The V gene is TRBV27, the J gene TRBJ2-5; D unclear. This CDR3 comprises 13 residues. V was pared by 2 bases and J by 4 bases, with 8 bases between. Germline V gene lookup returns CDR1 MNHEY and CDR2 SMNVEV (reference sequence). This CDR3 reads CASSLLGTETQYF. The DNA of the CDR3 is TGTGCCAGCAGTTTACTTGGCACAGAGACCCAGTACTTC.

The genes are TRBV18 and TRBJ1-1; D perhaps matches TRBD1 (5 bases). In germline, CDR1 is KGHSH, CDR2 LQKENI. Trimming removed 8 bases at V and 0 bases at J, with 13 bases between. This CDR3 is 14 amino acids long. The CDR3 loop is CASTLQVVNTEAFF. As DNA, the CDR3 is TGTGCCAGCACTTTACAGGTAGTGAACACTGAAGCTTTCTTT.

The V and J genes are TRBV10-1 and TRBJ1-1; D uncertain. Trimming stripped 6 bases from V and 4 bases from J, with 12 bases between. The CDR3 covers 13 residues. Germline-derived CDR1 and CDR2 are WNHNN and SYGVQD (reference sequence). Written as DNA, the CDR3 is TGCGCCAGCAGCGCATACGTGCGCACTGAAGCTTTCTTT. Protein product: CASSAYVRTEAFF.

This clone was seen once. The chain combines TRBV7-2 with TRBJ2-3, with TRBD1 identical over 7 bases. The CDR3 spans 14 residues. From germline, CDR1 is SGHTA and CDR2 FQGNSA. The ends lost 5 bases at V and 7 bases at J; junction bases unmatched: 9. The CDR3 bases are TGTGCCAGCAGCCGCCGACAGGGAGCGAATACGCAGTATTTT. Amino acid sequence: CASSRRQGANTQYF.

The chain couples TRBV10-3 to TRBJ1-2; TRBD1 matches 10 bases. The CDR3 consists of 15 residues. CDR1 and CDR2 (germline): ENHRY, SYGVKD. J lost 4 bases, V lost 6 bases, and 8 bases had no gene match. The CDR3 sequence is CAISRGTGEAYGYTF. In DNA form, the CDR3 reads TGTGCCATCAGCCGGGGGACAGGGGAGGCCTATGGCTACACCTTC.